The clone carrying this T cell receptor beta chain turned up a few times. Its target is not known. The data belong to a study of vaccination effects on CD4 cells after COVID-19. Libraries were prepared by immunoSEQ multiplex PCR; TCRdb keeps only in-frame clonotypes and omits some of them. The table has 68,000 or so clones, roughly 80% seen once. Before sequencing, viral peptide pools were used by the ViraFEST assay to expand antigen-specific CD4+ T cells. Scientists isolated CD4+ T cells after an approximately 10-day culture period ended. Nucleocapsid antibodies were negative in the vaccine recipients, who had never had SARS-CoV-2 infection. IL-2 medium supplanted half the medium on days 3 and 7. The CDR3 is 15 residues long. CDR1 and CDR2 from the germline V gene are MDHEN and SYDVKM. V was trimmed by 2 bases and J by 3 bases, leaving 10 bases between them.

The receptor was isolated from a human donor who received a COVID-19 vaccine. Sequencing used CD4+ T cells from PBMCs cultured with SARS-CoV-2 spike peptides, obtained before COVID-19 vaccination. The gene calls are TRBV28 and TRBJ2-2; D unresolved. CDR3 loop: CASSLSGPDTGELFF. In nucleotides, the CDR3 is TGTGCCAGCAGTTTAAGTGGGCCCGACACCGGGGAGCTGTTTTTT.